This T cell receptor (beta chain) was captured by sequencing in a study of blood T cell repertoires in COVID-19. As for the study in general: Samples came from the United States, Italy and Spain, spanning acute and convalescent COVID-19.

The table came from immunoSEQ multiplex PCR; TCRdb's copy has only in-frame clones and leaves some out. The table shows 200,000 to 250,000 clones, with 85% occurring only once. Germline CDR1 reads SGHRS; CDR2 reads YFSETQ. With 4 bases removed from V and 5 bases from J, the gap between germline ends came to 17 bases. This CDR3 contains 15 residues. The rearrangement links TRBV5-1 to TRBJ2-3, with D perhaps TRBD2 (6 bases). Input material: peripheral blood. This sequence was found in a man in his forties or fifties with acute or convalescent COVID-19. Here the CDR3 DNA reads TGCGCCAGCAGCCGGCAAGGAGGGGCAGGAGATACGCAGTATTTT. Translating it yields CASSRQGGAGDTQYF.